These T cell receptor beta chains were read from a single sample in a study of a mutant IDH1 vaccine in newly diagnosed glioma. These TCRs' antigens remain unknown. Sequencing used immunoSEQ multiplex PCR; TCRdb keeps in-frame clones, though not all of them. The sample records about 30,000 clones, around 82% being singletons. Sequences were derived from PBMCs, sampled from a glioma patient whose treatment included an IDH1 peptide vaccine. These receptors were obtained from a man aged 30 to 45 with glioma. Both conserved end residues are part of each CDR3. Each record gives: D gene, V gene, clone size, J gene, CDR3 DNA, CDR3 protein. A D gene is named only where the DNA matches it firmly. Rows may omit the clone size; those that give it use once, few, many or a size class.

.	TRBV13	.	TRBJ1-3	TGTGCCAGCAGTTACCAGGGGCGGTACTCTGGAAACACCATATATTTT	CASSYQGRYSGNTIYF
.	TRBV19	.	TRBJ2-7	TGTGCCAGTAGTATAGCCCCAGGTGCCTCCTACGAGCAGTACTTC	CASSIAPGASYEQYF
TRBD1	TRBV7-2	.	TRBJ1-2	TGTGCCAGCAGCTTCAACAACGACAGGGGTTTAGGCTACACCTTC	CASSFNNDRGLGYTF
TRBD1	TRBV7-9	few	TRBJ1-1	TGTGCCAGCAGCTCCAGGACAGGACGCTACCTGAACACTGAAGCTTTCTTT	CASSSRTGRYLNTEAFF
TRBD1	TRBV5-1	.	TRBJ1-6	TGCGCCAGCAGCCTACAAGGACAGGGTTCCTTAGGGCCCCTCCACTTT	CASSLQGQGSLGPLHF
.	TRBV18	once	TRBJ2-1	TGTGCCAGCTCAGCGGCCAGCTCCAGCGAGGTTGAGCAGTTCTTC	CASSAASSSEVEQFF
TRBD1	TRBV19	.	TRBJ1-6	TGTGCCAGTAGCTTGACAGGGATAACCTATAATTCACCCCTCCACTTT	CASSLTGITYNSPLHF
TRBD2	TRBV5-4	once	TRBJ2-2	TGTGCCAGCAGCTTCCTAGCGGGAGAGGCCGGGGAGCTGTTTTTT	CASSFLAGEAGELFF
.	TRBV10-3	once	TRBJ1-6	TGTGCCATTAAACAGAGTTCTTTTCACTTT	CAIKQSSFHF
.	TRBV4-1	.	TRBJ2-7	TGCGCCAGCAGCCAAGGGGCCGACGGGGACGAGCAGTACTTC	CASSQGADGDEQYF
.	TRBV6-5	.	TRBJ1-1	TGTGCCAGCAGTTACGCCGGGACGGTGAACACTGAAGCTTTCTTT	CASSYAGTVNTEAFF
.	TRBV9	.	TRBJ2-2	TGTGCCAGCAGCGGCAGGTTACTCGCGAACACCGGGGAGCTGTTTTTT	CASSGRLLANTGELFF
.	TRBV30	.	TRBJ2-1	TGTGCCTGGAGTGCCGGGACCCAAAGAATGTACAATGAGCAGTTCTTC	CAWSAGTQRMYNEQFF
.	TRBV6-1	.	TRBJ2-7	TGTGCCAGCACCATCACTGGGCGGAGCTCCTACGAGCAGTACTTC	CASTITGRSSYEQYF
TRBD2	TRBV19	.	TRBJ2-3	TGTGCCAGTAGTATCCTGACTAGCGGGAGATCAGATACGCAGTATTTT	CASSILTSGRSDTQYF
.	TRBV15	.	TRBJ2-7	TGTGCCACCAGCAGAGGGGCAGGGGTATACGAGCAGTACTTC	CATSRGAGVYEQYF
.	TRBV11-1	once	TRBJ2-3	TGTGCCAGCAGAGCAGATGACTACACAGATACGCAGTATTTT	CASRADDYTDTQYF
.	TRBV5-1	.	TRBJ1-2	TGCGCCAGCAGCTCTCCGAGCCGGATGTCCTATGGCTACACCTTC	CASSSPSRMSYGYTF
TRBD2	TRBV9	.	TRBJ2-3	TGTGCCAGCAGCGGGACTAGCGGGGGGGCCGAAGCAGATACGCAGTATTTT	CASSGTSGGAEADTQYF
TRBD2	TRBV13	.	TRBJ2-1	TGTGCCAGCAAAAACCCTAGCGGGGGTTACAATGAGCAGTTCTTC	CASKNPSGGYNEQFF
.	TRBV6-5	few	TRBJ1-1	TGTGCCAGCAGGCCTACAGGGCGGGCTGAAGCTTTCTTT	CASRPTGRAEAFF
.	TRBV6-1	.	TRBJ1-3	TGTGCCAGCGCAGGAGCTGGAAACACCATATATTTT	CASAGAGNTIYF
TRBD1	TRBV19	.	TRBJ2-5	TGTGCCAGTAGTATCTGGAGGACAGGGGGCGAAGAGACCCAGTACTTC	CASSIWRTGGEETQYF
.	TRBV27	.	TRBJ2-7	TGTGCCAGCAGTTTATCGGCGAGGGGGTTGAGTCGGGAGATTAGATACGAGCAGTACTTC	CASSLSARGLSREIRYEQYF
.	TRBV5-5	once	TRBJ1-2	TGTGCCAGCAGCTTGTCCGGGGGCCTGTTGGGCTACACCTTC	CASSLSGGLLGYTF
TRBD1	TRBV5-1	.	TRBJ1-6	TGCGCCAGCAGCTCGGGACAGGGTGATTCACCCCTCCACTTT	CASSSGQGDSPLHF
.	TRBV4-1	.	TRBJ2-1	TGCGCCAGCAGCCAAGACCTCGGGGATCGAAGAAGCGGTTCCTACAATGAGCAGTTCTTC	CASSQDLGDRRSGSYNEQFF
TRBD1	TRBV6-5	.	TRBJ1-1	TGTGCCAGCAGTTACTTTGACAGGGGGCAGGGCACTGAAGCTTTCTTT	CASSYFDRGQGTEAFF
.	TRBV18	.	TRBJ1-1	TGTGCCAGCTCACCAGGTGAGGCGAGGACTTTCTTT	CASSPGEARTFF